This is a list of T cell receptor beta chains from one sample in a study of blood T cell repertoires in COVID-19. TCRdb's table, derived via immunoSEQ multiplex PCR, lists solely in-frame clones and lacks some. The sample gives 150,000 to 200,000 clones, just over 85% of which show up once; 8% to 10% is in the top ten. The source material was peripheral blood. Receptors originate from a man aged 60-69 years with acute or convalescent COVID-19. Both conserved end residues are part of each CDR3. Each record gives: V gene, J gene, CDR3 protein.

TRBV10-1	TRBJ1-2	CASSESRTGHGYTF
TRBV11-2	TRBJ2-4	CASSSRLGKNIQYF
TRBV25-1	TRBJ2-1	CASRLAGGYNEQFF
TRBV6-5	TRBJ2-1	CASSYGELSGEQFF
TRBV18	TRBJ1-1	CASSPRGQRKNTEAFF
TRBV4-2	TRBJ1-6	CASSQVQGASTVAGSYNSPLHF
TRBV19	TRBJ1-1	CASNKPGGTEAFF
TRBV9	TRBJ1-1	CASSAKGAGQAFF
TRBV28	TRBJ1-5	CASSPGHNQPQHF
TRBV19	TRBJ1-5	CASKDQGSPYSNQPQHF
TRBV28	TRBJ2-5	CASRTPHGTPYQETQYF
TRBV5-1	TRBJ2-5	CASSPLSSGRGETQYF
TRBV9	TRBJ2-3	CASSVATARPSADTQYF
TRBV11-1	TRBJ1-6	CASSLLRTEGSPLHF
TRBV5-1	TRBJ2-7	CASSPEGQGGNEQYF
TRBV28	TRBJ1-4	CASNLGGSNEKLFF
TRBV18	TRBJ2-3	CASSPGAGGDTQYF
TRBV12-3/TRBV12-4	TRBJ2-7	CASSLAAHDEQYF
TRBV9	TRBJ1-6	CASSPTGQYNSPLHF
TRBV3-1/TRBV3-2	TRBJ1-1	CASSPTGYTEAFF
TRBV1	TRBJ2-2	CTSSQEGLAGETGELFF
TRBV7-9	TRBJ1-5	CASSRGTGFPQPQHF
TRBV28	TRBJ2-1	CASSATPDWNEQFF
TRBV6-4	TRBJ1-1	CASSEGRGLAFF
TRBV23-1	TRBJ2-1	CASSHLRVGTRPTYNEQFF
TRBV24-1	TRBJ2-3	CATTAYRGGTQYF
TRBV5-1	TRBJ2-6	CASSPGTGHGANVLTF
TRBV27	TRBJ2-1	CASSLRGTSANNEQFF
TRBV5-1	TRBJ1-1	CASSFQGLGTEAFF
TRBV4-1	TRBJ2-1	CASSQGLRGLDYNEQFF
TRBV3-1/TRBV3-2	TRBJ1-2	CASSHAGQPNYGYTF
TRBV5-1	TRBJ1-1	CASSPPNRVGTEAFF
TRBV7-6	TRBJ1-1	CASSPPSGENRNAFF
TRBV5-4	TRBJ2-7	CASSLGTGHEQYF
TRBV12-3/TRBV12-4	TRBJ2-7	CASSFARNYEQYF
TRBV28	TRBJ1-5	CASGTGKGQPQHF
TRBV11-1	TRBJ2-5	CASSAAQRVLETQYF
TRBV10-3	TRBJ2-7	CAISESRGSSYEQYF
TRBV5-4	TRBJ2-7	CASSPGQGAPYEQYF
TRBV6-5	TRBJ1-1	CASIQGVVYTEAFF
TRBV5-4	TRBJ1-2	CASSLGAGGYGYTF
TRBV18	TRBJ2-3	CASSPSSTDTQYF